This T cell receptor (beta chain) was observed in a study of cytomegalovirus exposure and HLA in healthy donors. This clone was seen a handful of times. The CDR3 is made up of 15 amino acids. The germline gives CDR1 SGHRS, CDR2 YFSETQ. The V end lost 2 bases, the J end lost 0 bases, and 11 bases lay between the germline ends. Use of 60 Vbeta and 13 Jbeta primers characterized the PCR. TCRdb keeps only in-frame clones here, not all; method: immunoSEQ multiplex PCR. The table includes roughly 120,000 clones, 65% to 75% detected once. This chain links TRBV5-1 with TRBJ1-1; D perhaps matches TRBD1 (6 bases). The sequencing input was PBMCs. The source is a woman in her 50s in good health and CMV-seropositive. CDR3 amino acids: CASSLADRLNTEAFF. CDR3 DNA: TGCGCCAGCAGCTTAGCAGACAGGCTGAACACTGAAGCTTTCTTT. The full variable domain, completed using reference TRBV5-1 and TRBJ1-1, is KAGVTQTPRYLIKTRGQQVTLSCSPISGHRSVSWYQQTPGQGLQFLFEYFSETQRNKGNFPGRFSGRQFSNSRSEMNVSTLELGDSALYLCASSLADRLNTEAFFGQGTRLTVV.